Listed below are T cell receptor beta chains from one sample, sequenced in a study of regulatory T cells in long-lasting Graves disease. TCRdb used MiXCR to reprocess the multiplex PCR reads, holding one entry per CDR3 protein. The sample has about 300,000 distinct CDR3 sequences, around 23% seen once. Sequenced material: peripheral blood mononuclear cells (PBMCs), taken when the disease was refractory, from a patient treated with antithyroid drugs. The receptor set was obtained from a female donor with Graves disease. CDR3s include the opening cysteine and the closing phenylalanine or tryptophan. A D gene is named only where the DNA matches it firmly. Where a row states a size, it is once, few, many or the class of an expanded clone; other rows omit it.

size: .; D: .; V: TRBV6-4; J: TRBJ2-3; DNA: TGTGCCAGCAGTTCCCCCGGGGCAGGGGATACGCAGTATTTT; CDR3: CASSSPGAGDTQYF
size: .; D: .; V: TRBV5-1; J: TRBJ2-1; DNA: TGCGCCAGCAGCTTGGCAGCTAGAAGCTCCTACAATGAGCAGTTCTTC; CDR3: CASSLAARSSYNEQFF
size: .; D: .; V: TRBV5-8; J: TRBJ2-5; DNA: TGTGCCAGCAGCTTGTGGGCAGGGTCCTTGAAAGAGACCCAGTACTTC; CDR3: CASSLWAGSLKETQYF
size: .; D: .; V: TRBV20-1; J: TRBJ1-2; DNA: TGCAGTGCTAGTCTTCCCGGGGACTATGGCTACACCTTC; CDR3: CSASLPGDYGYTF
size: .; D: .; V: TRBV9; J: TRBJ2-7; DNA: TGTGCCAGCAGCGTTGGGCGGGCCAGCTACGAGCAGTACTTC; CDR3: CASSVGRASYEQYF
size: few; D: .; V: TRBV20-1; J: TRBJ2-1; DNA: TGCAGTGCTAGAGGCGTCACTTACAATGAGCAGTTCTTC; CDR3: CSARGVTYNEQFF
size: many; D: .; V: TRBV28; J: TRBJ1-5; DNA: TGTGCCAGCGCGACAGGCGGGGGGCGGCCCCAGCATTTT; CDR3: CASATGGGRPQHF
size: .; D: TRBD1; V: TRBV4-3; J: TRBJ1-1; DNA: TGCGCCAGCAGCCAAGATACGGGGACAGGTGCCACTGAAGCTTTCTTT; CDR3: CASSQDTGTGATEAFF
size: many; D: .; V: TRBV2; J: TRBJ1-5; DNA: TGTGCCAGCAATGGGGAGAATCAGCCCCAGCATTTT; CDR3: CASNGENQPQHF
size: .; D: .; V: TRBV6-9; J: TRBJ1-1; DNA: TGTGCCAGCAGTTACGACGGGCGGCCGAACACTGAAGCTTTCTTT; CDR3: CASSYDGRPNTEAFF
size: .; D: .; V: TRBV7-2; J: TRBJ2-7; DNA: TGTGCCAGCAGCTTACGGGTACTCTACGAGCAGTACTTC; CDR3: CASSLRVLYEQYF
size: many; D: .; V: TRBV28; J: TRBJ2-7; DNA: TGTGCCAGCAGTTCCCCCTCGGGCAGGGGGGACTACGAGCAGTACTTC; CDR3: CASSSPSGRGDYEQYF
size: many; D: .; V: TRBV28; J: TRBJ2-7; DNA: TGTGCCAGCACTGCGGGCGACTCCTACGAGCAGTACTTC; CDR3: CASTAGDSYEQYF
size: .; D: TRBD1; V: TRBV6-1; J: TRBJ1-4; DNA: TGTGCCAGCAGCCGGGGACAGCCTTCAACTAATGAAAAACTGTTTTTT; CDR3: CASSRGQPSTNEKLFF
size: many; D: .; V: TRBV28; J: TRBJ2-7; DNA: TGTGCCAGCAGTTATCCCCCGGGGGACACTTACGAGCAGTACTTC; CDR3: CASSYPPGDTYEQYF
size: .; D: .; V: TRBV5-1; J: TRBJ1-1; DNA: TGCGCCAGCAGCCCAGGGCACAGCTCTGAAGCTTTCTTT; CDR3: CASSPGHSSEAFF
size: many; D: .; V: TRBV6-9; J: TRBJ2-7; DNA: TGTGCCAGCAGTTACTCTTCGCTAACCGGAGCCTACGAGCAGTACTTC; CDR3: CASSYSSLTGAYEQYF